The subject of this entry is one T cell receptor (beta chain). This CDR3 comprises 16 residues. With 3 bases clipped from V and 0 bases from J, the junction kept 4 bases outside the gene matches. Germline CDR1 and CDR2: MDHEN and SYDVKM. The sample is drawn from a study of blood T cell repertoires in COVID-19. The overall study: Samples of COVID-19 (acute and convalescent) were obtained from the United States, Italy and Spain.

As processed by the authors: Reference gene primer amplification yielded estimated nucleated cell counts. Measured with immunoSEQ multiplex PCR; TCRdb has only the in-frame clones, and not every one. That table is the source of V, J and clone size, and D and trimming were worked out from the DNA. The sample shows around 30,000 clones, roughly 87% of them seen only once. The chain joins TRBV28 to TRBJ2-3; 9 nucleotides line up with TRBD2. This receptor was taken from a woman aged 55 to 70 with active COVID-19. The sequencing sample was made of peripheral blood. CDR3 bases: TGTGCCAGCAGTTTCCCTAGCGGGGCTAGCACAGATACGCAGTATTTT. As protein: CASSFPSGASTDTQYF.